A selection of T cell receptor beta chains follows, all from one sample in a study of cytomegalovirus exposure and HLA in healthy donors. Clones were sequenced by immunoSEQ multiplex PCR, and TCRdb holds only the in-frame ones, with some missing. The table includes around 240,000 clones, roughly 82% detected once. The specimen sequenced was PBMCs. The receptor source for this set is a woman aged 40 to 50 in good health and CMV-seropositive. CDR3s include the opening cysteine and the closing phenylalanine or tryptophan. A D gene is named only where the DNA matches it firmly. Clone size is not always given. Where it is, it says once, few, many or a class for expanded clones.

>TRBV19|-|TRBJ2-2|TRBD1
TGTGCCAGCACGGGGACAGGGACGCTCGGGGAGCTGTTTTTT
CASTGTGTLGELFF
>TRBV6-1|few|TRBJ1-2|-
TGTGCCAGCAGTGAAGGCGGAGGAAGTAGCTATGGCTACACCTTC
CASSEGGGSSYGYTF
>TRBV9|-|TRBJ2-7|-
TGTGCCAGCAGCGTAGAATGGAAGGCCGGGGAGCAGTACTTC
CASSVEWKAGEQYF
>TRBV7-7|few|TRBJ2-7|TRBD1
TGTGCTAGCAGCTTAGGTTCAGGGGGCTCCTACGAGCAGTACTTC
CASSLGSGGSYEQYF
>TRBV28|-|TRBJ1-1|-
TGTGCCAGCAGTTTTGGGGCCGTTGGGAACACTGAAGCTTTCTTT
CASSFGAVGNTEAFF
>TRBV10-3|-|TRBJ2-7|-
TGTGCCATCAGCGGAGGGGATTACGAGCAGTACTTC
CAISGGDYEQYF
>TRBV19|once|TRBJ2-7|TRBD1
TGTGCCAGTAGGCCGGAGGACAGGGGTTACTACGAGCAGTACTTC
CASRPEDRGYYEQYF
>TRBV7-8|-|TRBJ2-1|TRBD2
TGTGCCAGCAGCTCGGGACTAGCAACATCCGATGAGCAGTTCTTC
CASSSGLATSDEQFF
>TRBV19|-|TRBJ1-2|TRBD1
TGTGCCAGTAACCCGACAGGGCAAAACTATGGCTACACCTTC
CASNPTGQNYGYTF
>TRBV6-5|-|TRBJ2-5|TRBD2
TGTGCCAGCAGTTACTCCGGACTAGCGGGAGTGGGGACCCAGTACTTC
CASSYSGLAGVGTQYF
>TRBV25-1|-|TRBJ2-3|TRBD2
TGTGCCAGCAGTGAGTTAGCTAGCGGAGTCACAGATACGCAGTATTTT
CASSELASGVTDTQYF
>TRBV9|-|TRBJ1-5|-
TGTGCCAGCAGCCTCGGGACACAGAGCAATCAGCCCCAGCATTTT
CASSLGTQSNQPQHF
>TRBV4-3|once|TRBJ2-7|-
TGCGCCAGCAGCCAAGAGGTCGGGTTTGCCGAGCAGTACTTC
CASSQEVGFAEQYF
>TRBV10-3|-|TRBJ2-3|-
TGTGCCATCAGTGGTTGGCTGAGCACAGATACGCAGTATTTT
CAISGWLSTDTQYF
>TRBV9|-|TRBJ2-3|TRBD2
TGTGCCAGCAGCGTAGAATCGCGGGGGGCCACAGATACGCAGTATTTT
CASSVESRGATDTQYF
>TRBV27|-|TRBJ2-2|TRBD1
TGTGCCAGCAGTTTCGGGACAGGACTCACCGGGGAGCTGTTTTTT
CASSFGTGLTGELFF
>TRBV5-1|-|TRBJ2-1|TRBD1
TGCGCCAGCAGCTTACAGGGGGATGAGCAGTTCTTC
CASSLQGDEQFF
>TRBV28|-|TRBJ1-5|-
TGTGCCAGCAGATATCCCCAGGGTGACAATCAGCCCCAGCATTTT
CASRYPQGDNQPQHF
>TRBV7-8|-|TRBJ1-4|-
TGTGCCAGCAGCTCCATGGGACGGGGGACTGGGGAACTGTTTTTT
CASSSMGRGTGELFF
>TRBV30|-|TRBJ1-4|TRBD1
TGTGCCTGGAGCCTCGGACAGGGGGAGGGTGAAAAACTGTTTTTT
CAWSLGQGEGEKLFF
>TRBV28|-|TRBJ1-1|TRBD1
TGTGCCAGCAGCCCGGGGACAGGGAGTGCCTCGAACACTGAAGCTTTCTTT
CASSPGTGSASNTEAFF
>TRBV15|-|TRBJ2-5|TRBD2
TGTGCCACCAGCAGACCGCGGGACTATCCGAAAGAGACCCAGTACTTC
CATSRPRDYPKETQYF
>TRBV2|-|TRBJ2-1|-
TGTGCCAGCAAATCGGACACTTACAATGAGCAGTTCTTC
CASKSDTYNEQFF
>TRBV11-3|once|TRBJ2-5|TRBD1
TGTGCCAGCAGTTCGACCACAGGGGGCAGGCAGACCCAGTACTTC
CASSSTTGGRQTQYF
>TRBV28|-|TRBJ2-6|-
TGTGCCAGCACCCAAGGTGGGAGCTCTGGGGCCAACGTCCTGACTTTC
CASTQGGSSGANVLTF
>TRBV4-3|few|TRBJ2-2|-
TGCGCCAGCAGCCAAGACCTAGATAAGAACACCGGGGAGCTGTTTTTT
CASSQDLDKNTGELFF
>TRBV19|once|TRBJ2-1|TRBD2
TGTGCCAGTAGTGGCTTGACTAGCGGGAGGGTCCCGAATGAGCAGTTCTTC
CASSGLTSGRVPNEQFF
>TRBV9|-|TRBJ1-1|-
TGTGCCAGCAGCGAGGGACACCTGAACACTGAAGCTTTCTTT
CASSEGHLNTEAFF
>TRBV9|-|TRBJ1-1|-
TGTGCCAGCAGCGTCTTCCAGGAACCGAACACTGAAGCTTTCTTT
CASSVFQEPNTEAFF
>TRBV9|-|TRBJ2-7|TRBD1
TGTGCCAGCAGCTTACGACAGGGCTACGAGCAGTACTTC
CASSLRQGYEQYF
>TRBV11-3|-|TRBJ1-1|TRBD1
TGTGCCAGCAGCTTAAGTCTTGGCAGGGGGCAAGCTTTCTTT
CASSLSLGRGQAFF
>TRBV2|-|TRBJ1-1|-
TGTGCCAGCAGTGAATTTCGGGGCACTGAAGCTTTCTTT
CASSEFRGTEAFF
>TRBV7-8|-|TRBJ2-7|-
TGTGCCAGCTCCTTCCCTGCGAGCTCTAACTACGAGCAGTACTTC
CASSFPASSNYEQYF
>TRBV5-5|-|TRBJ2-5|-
TGTGCCAGCAGCTTAATGCTAGCGCCCTACCAAGAGACCCAGTACTTC
CASSLMLAPYQETQYF
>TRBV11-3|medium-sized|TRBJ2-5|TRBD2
TGTGCCAGCACCGGCGGGAGGGGGACCCAGTACTTC
CASTGGRGTQYF
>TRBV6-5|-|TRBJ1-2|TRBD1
TGTGCCAGCAAGGGGGTACAGGGGTTGAGCTATGGCTACACCTTC
CASKGVQGLSYGYTF
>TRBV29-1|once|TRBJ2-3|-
TGCAGCGTTGAAGATAGTACTGTCGGGGTGGCAGATACGCAGTATTTT
CSVEDSTVGVADTQYF
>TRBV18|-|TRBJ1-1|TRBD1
TGTGCCAGCTCACCTGGGACAGGCGGCACTGAAGCTTTCTTT
CASSPGTGGTEAFF
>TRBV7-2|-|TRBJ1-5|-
TGTGCCAGCAGCCTCTTTGGACGGGACAATCAGCCCCAGCATTTT
CASSLFGRDNQPQHF
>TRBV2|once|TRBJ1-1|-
TGTGCCAGCGAACGGGACTCCGAAGAAGCTTTCTTT
CASERDSEEAFF
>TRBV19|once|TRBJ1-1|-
TGTGCCAGTCAGGATCCGGGGGGGCCGAACACTGAAGCTTTCTTT
CASQDPGGPNTEAFF
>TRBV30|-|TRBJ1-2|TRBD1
TGTGCCTGTAGACAGGGCTCTCGCGGCTACACCTTC
CACRQGSRGYTF
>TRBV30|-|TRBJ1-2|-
TGTGCCTGGAGTGTAAGAGGGATCGGTGGCTACACCTTC
CAWSVRGIGGYTF
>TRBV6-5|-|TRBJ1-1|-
TGTGCCAGCTGCCGGGGAACTGAAGCTTTCTTT
CASCRGTEAFF
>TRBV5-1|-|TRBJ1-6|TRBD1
TGCGCCAGCAGCGGACAGGGCTATAATTCACCCCTCCACTTT
CASSGQGYNSPLHF
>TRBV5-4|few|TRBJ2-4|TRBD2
TGTGCCAGCAGCCCTCTGACTAGCGGGGGGAGGCACATTCAGTACTTC
CASSPLTSGGRHIQYF